This record concerns one T cell receptor (beta chain) sequence. Between the trimmed V and J ends, which lost 2 bases and 5 bases, there was a span of 13 bases. CDR3 length: 14 residues. In germline, CDR1 is SNHLY, CDR2 FYNNEI. Source study methods: Using reference gene primer amplification, nucleated cell counts were estimated. Method: immunoSEQ multiplex PCR; TCRdb's copy keeps in-frame clones and lacks some. The DNA was the basis for D and trimming; V, J and clone size are from that table. Found here are tens of thousands of clones, about 89% of them singletons; the top ten hold approximately 14%. The data stem from a study of blood T cell repertoires in COVID-19. About the study: Sample material is recorded as cDNA or gDNA derived from T cells, B-cell-depleted T cells, or PBMCs.

This chain joins TRBV2 and TRBJ2-7; tentatively, D is TRBD1 (5 bases). The clonotype comes from a woman aged 60-75 years with active COVID-19. The material sequenced was peripheral blood. CDR3 DNA sequence: TGTGCCAGCAGTGAAAGGCAGGGAAGGCACGAGCAGTACTTC. Translated: CASSERQGRHEQYF. Looking up the rest from reference TRBV2 and TRBJ2-7 gives the full variable domain: EPEVTQTPSHQVTQMGQEVILRCVPISNHLYFYWYRQILGQKVEFLVSFYNNEISEKSEIFDDQFSVERPDGSNFTLKIRSTKLEDSAMYFCASSERQGRHEQYFGPGTRLTVT.